This T cell receptor (beta chain) was sequenced in a study of cytotoxic CD8 clonotypes in ibrutinib-treated CLL. The sequencing depth, 1 in 200,000 to 1 in 1 million T cells, was the target. Only in-frame clones appear in the TCRdb table, and some are missing; sequencing was by immunoSEQ multiplex PCR. The sample carries 50,000 or so clones, roughly 80% recorded once. The material sequenced was PBMCs, taken after 24 months of ibrutinib treatment. The clonotype comes from a human donor with chronic lymphocytic leukemia.

The CDR3: CASSPGGGGIYEQYF. The CDR3 DNA reads as TGTGCCAGCAGCCCCGGCGGGGGAGGTATCTACGAGCAGTACTTC. The V gene is TRBV11-2, the J gene TRBJ2-7; 7 nucleotides line up with TRBD2. V lost 5 bases, J lost 3 bases, and 10 bases stayed unmatched. This CDR3 has 15 residues. Germline CDR1 SGHAT, CDR2 FQNNGV.